This T cell receptor beta chain was profiled in a study of radiation and T cells in renal cell carcinoma. Across the study: Nephrectomy followed 15 Gy stereotactic body radiation by 4 weeks.

Comments on this clone: Its target is unknown.

The CDR3 runs to 16 residues. Germline trimming cut 1 base from V and 7 bases from J; bases unmatched to any gene: 10. The germline V gene has CDR1 SGHTA and CDR2 FQGNSA. Broader study findings: Baseline intratumoral clonotype presence is unknown without pretreatment biopsies.

The time point: baseline pretreatment blood. Treatment of the sample: 15 Gy SBRT to primary tumor, nephrectomy 4 weeks later. The table came from immunoSEQ multiplex PCR; TCRdb's copy has only in-frame clones and leaves some out. The sample contains about 140,000 clones, approximately 87% of which appear only once. The receptor comes from a woman in her 50s with renal cell carcinoma. The sample was blood, taken from a patient whose treatment included radiotherapy and nephrectomy. The V and J genes are TRBV7-2 and TRBJ1-2; TRBD1 aligns across 9 bases. This CDR3 reads CASSLGRDRVAAGYTF. The CDR3 nucleotides read TGTGCCAGCAGCTTAGGAAGGGACAGGGTTGCGGCTGGCTACACCTTC.